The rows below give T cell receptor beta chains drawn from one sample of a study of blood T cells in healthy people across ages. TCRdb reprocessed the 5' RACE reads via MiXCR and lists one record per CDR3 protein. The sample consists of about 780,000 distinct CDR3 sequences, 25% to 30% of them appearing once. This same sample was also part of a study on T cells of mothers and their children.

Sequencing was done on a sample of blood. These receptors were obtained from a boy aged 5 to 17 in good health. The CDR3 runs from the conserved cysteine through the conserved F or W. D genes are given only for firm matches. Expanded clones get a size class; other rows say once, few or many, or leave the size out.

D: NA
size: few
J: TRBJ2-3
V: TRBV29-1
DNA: TGCAGCGTTGACCTGGGACAAGAACCCTTCCTCACTAGCACAGATACGCAGTATTTT
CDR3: CSVDLGQEPFLTSTDTQYF

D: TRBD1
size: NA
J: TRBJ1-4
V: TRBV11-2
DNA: TGTGCCAGCAGTATGGGACAGGGGGCTGGAGAAAAACTGTCTTTT
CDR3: CASSMGQGAGEKLSF

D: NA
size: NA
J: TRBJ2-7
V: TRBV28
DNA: TGTGCCAGCAAACCACAGGGCAGCTCCTACGAGCAGTACTTC
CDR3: CASKPQGSSYEQYF

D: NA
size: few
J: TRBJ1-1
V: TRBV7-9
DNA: TGTGCCAGCAGCCCGTCCACCAGGGTAGGGAACACTGAAGCTTTCTTT
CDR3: CASSPSTRVGNTEAFF

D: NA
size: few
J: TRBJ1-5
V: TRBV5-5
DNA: TGTGCCAGCAGCTTTGGTGGTGAATGGGGATTTAGCAATCAGCCCCAGCATTTT
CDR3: CASSFGGEWGFSNQPQHF

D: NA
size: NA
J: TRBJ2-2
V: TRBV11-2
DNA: TGTGCCAGCAGGAGAGGGGGAGCGGCCGGGGAGCTGTTTTTT
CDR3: CASRRGGAAGELFF

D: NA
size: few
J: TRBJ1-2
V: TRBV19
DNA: TGTGCCAGTCAGGACAGAAAAGTCTATGGCTACACCTTC
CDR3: CASQDRKVYGYTF

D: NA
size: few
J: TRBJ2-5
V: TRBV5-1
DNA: TGCGCCAGCAGCTTGGTACAGGGAAAGACCCAGTACTTC
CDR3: CASSLVQGKTQYF

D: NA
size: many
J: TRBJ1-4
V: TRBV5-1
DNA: TGTGCCAGCAGCTTAGCGGGTGGGACTAATGAAAAACTGTTTTTT
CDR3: CASSLAGGTNEKLFF

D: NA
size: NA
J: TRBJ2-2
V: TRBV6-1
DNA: TGTGCCAGCAGTGGAGGATTAGGGCAAAACACCGGGGAGCTGTTTTTT
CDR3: CASSGGLGQNTGELFF

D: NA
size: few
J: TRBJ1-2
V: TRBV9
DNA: TGTGCCAGCAGCCCCCCGGGAGGGCGTACGGGCTATGGCTACACCTTC
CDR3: CASSPPGGRTGYGYTF

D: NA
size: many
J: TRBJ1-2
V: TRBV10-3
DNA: TGTGCCATCAGATTAGACAGCCTCTATGGCTACACCTTC
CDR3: CAIRLDSLYGYTF

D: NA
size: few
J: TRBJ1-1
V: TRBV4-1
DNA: TGCGCCAGCAGCCAAGTCCTTGGGGGGGACACTGAAGCTTTCTTT
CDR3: CASSQVLGGDTEAFF

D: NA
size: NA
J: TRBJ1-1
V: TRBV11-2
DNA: TGTGCCAGCAGCTCCCCGTCGAGCACTGAAGCTTTCTTT
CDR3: CASSSPSSTEAFF

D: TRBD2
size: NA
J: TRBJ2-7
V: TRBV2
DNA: TGTGCCAGCAGTGCTAGCGGGGTGAACTGGGACGAGCAGTACTTC
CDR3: CASSASGVNWDEQYF

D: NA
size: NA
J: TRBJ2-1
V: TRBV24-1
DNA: TGTGCCACCAGTGATTTTGAGGATGAGCAGTTCTTC
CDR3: CATSDFEDEQFF

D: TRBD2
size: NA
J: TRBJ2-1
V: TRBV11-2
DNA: TGTGCCAGCAGCTTAGAAGTTAGCGGGGGGGATAATGAGCAGTTCTTC
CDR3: CASSLEVSGGDNEQFF

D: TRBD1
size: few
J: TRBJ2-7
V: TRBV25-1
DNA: TGTACCAGCAGCCTACAGGGGGCGACCTACGAGCAGTACTTC
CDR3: CTSSLQGATYEQYF

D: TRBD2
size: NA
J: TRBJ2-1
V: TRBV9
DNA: TGTGCCAGCAGCGTAGAGGAGCGGGGGGGCCCGGATGAGCAGTTCTTC
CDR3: CASSVEERGGPDEQFF

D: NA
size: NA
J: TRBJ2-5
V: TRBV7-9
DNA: TGTGCCAGCAGCTTGTACAGGGACGCAGAGACCCAGTACTTC
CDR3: CASSLYRDAETQYF

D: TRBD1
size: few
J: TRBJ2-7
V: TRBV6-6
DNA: TGTGCCAGCAGTTACGGGGGACAGGGGCAGCAGTACTTC
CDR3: CASSYGGQGQQYF

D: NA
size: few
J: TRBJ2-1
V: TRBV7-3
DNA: TGTGCCAGCAGCTTAAATGTGGTCGTCAATGAGCAGTTCTTC
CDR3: CASSLNVVVNEQFF

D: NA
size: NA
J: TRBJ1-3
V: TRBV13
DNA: TGTGCCAGCGCCATTGGAGCGAGCTCTGGAAACACCATATATTTT
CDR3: CASAIGASSGNTIYF

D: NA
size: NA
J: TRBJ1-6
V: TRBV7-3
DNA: TGTGCCAGCAGCTTACAGGGAACGACAAATTCACCCCTCCACTTT
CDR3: CASSLQGTTNSPLHF

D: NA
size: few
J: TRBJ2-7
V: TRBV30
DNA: TGTGCCTGGAGTGACCCCCTGGACGGACGGGTCGAGCAGTACTTC
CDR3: CAWSDPLDGRVEQYF

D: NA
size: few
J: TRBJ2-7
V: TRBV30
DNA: TGTGCCTCTAGTCTCCAGTTAACCTACGAGCAGTACTTC
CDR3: CASSLQLTYEQYF

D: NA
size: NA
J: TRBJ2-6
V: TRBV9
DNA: TGTGCCAGCAGCGCTTACGTGGGGGGATCTGGGGCCAACGTCCTGACTTTC
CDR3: CASSAYVGGSGANVLTF

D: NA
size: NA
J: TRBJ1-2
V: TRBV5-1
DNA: TGCGCCAGCAGCTCATCCGGGACACACCGCTATGGCTACACCTTC
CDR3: CASSSSGTHRYGYTF

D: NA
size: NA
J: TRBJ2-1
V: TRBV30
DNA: TGTGCCTGGAGCCCAAGTCATGAGCAGTTCTTC
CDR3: CAWSPSHEQFF